This entry lists 31 T cell receptor beta chains sequenced from one sample in a study of shared clonotypes between healthy human individuals. Produced via immunoSEQ multiplex PCR; TCRdb's table is partial and in-frame only. Of fewer than 3 million clones listed, just under 95% were seen once; the top ten hold around 0.38%. Material: naive CD4+ T cells from PBMCs. Subset denoted: CD45RA+ positively selected. These receptors were obtained from a man aged 18 to 30 in good health. Some clones in this sample may be carry-over from other donors' samples.

The chain links TRBV10-3 to TRBJ2-1; TRBD1 aligns across 7 bases. Germline lookup yields CDR1 ENHRY and CDR2 SYGVKD. The CDR3 runs to 14 residues. With 6 bases clipped from V and 4 bases from J, the junction kept 6 bases outside the gene matches. This CDR3 is CAIRRDSTYNEQFF. CDR3 sequence (DNA): TGTGCCATCAGAAGGGACAGCACATACAATGAGCAGTTCTTC.

The J gene is TRBJ2-5, the V gene TRBV30; TRBD1 might be the D (6 bases). V was clipped by 0 bases and J by 5 bases, with 13 bases between them. Germline V gene lookup returns CDR1 GTSNPN and CDR2 SVGIG (reference sequence). The CDR3 is made up of 14 amino acids. The CDR3 protein is CAWSVGFGGETQYF. The CDR3 nucleotides are TGTGCCTGGAGTGTAGGGTTTGGGGGCGAGACCCAGTACTTC. Using reference TRBV30 and TRBJ2-5 for the parts outside the CDR3, the full variable domain is SQTIHQWPATLVQPVGSPLSLECTVEGTSNPNLYWYRQAAGRGLQLLFYSVGIGQISSEVPQNLSASRPQDRQFILSSKKLLLSDSGFYLCAWSVGFGGETQYFGPGTRLLVL.

CDR3: CASSWAGETVGYTF. The CDR3 coding sequence is TGTGCCAGCAGTTGGGCGGGAGAAACGGTTGGCTACACCTTC. The chain is built from TRBV28 and TRBJ1-2; D is ambiguous. The CDR3 consists of 14 residues. CDR1 and CDR2 from the germline V gene are MDHEN and SYDVKM. Trimming cost V 4 bases and J 7 bases, with 16 bases left between them.

The chain carries TRBV9 and TRBJ2-7; D may be TRBD2 (6 bases). Per germline, CDR1 SGDLS and CDR2 YYNGEE. The CDR3 extends over 16 amino acids. Trimming removed 0 bases at V and 4 bases at J, with 17 bases between. The CDR3 sequence is CASSVGRAGRLYEQYF. DNA of the CDR3: TGTGCCAGCAGCGTAGGAAGGGCGGGACGCCTTTACGAGCAGTACTTC.

The rearrangement links TRBV28 to TRBJ1-3; D call uncertain. The CDR3 is 15 amino acids. Trimming stripped 6 bases from V and 4 bases from J, with 16 bases between. Per the germline V gene, CDR1 is MDHEN and CDR2 is SYDVKM. The CDR3 DNA reads as TGTGCCAGCAGCCCTGGTCGGGTTTCCGGAAACACCATATATTTT. This encodes CASSPGRVSGNTIYF.

The chain has TRBV18 and TRBJ2-2; 8 nucleotides align to TRBD1. CDR1 is KGHSH, CDR2 LQKENI, per germline. V trimming: 5 bases; J trimming: 5 bases; junction bases outside the gene matches: 13. The CDR3 loop spans 17 amino acids. CDR3 bases: TGTGCCAGCTCATCAAACAGGGGGTCTAAAGGGACCGGGGAGCTGTTTTTT. Protein: CASSSNRGSKGTGELFF.

The chain employs TRBV5-1 and TRBJ2-1; 10 bases map to TRBD2. Germline trimming cut 7 bases from V and 9 bases from J; bases unmatched to any gene: 10. Germline V gives CDR1 SGHRS, CDR2 YFSETQ. This CDR3 has 14 amino acids. The CDR3 bases are TGCGCCAGCCTTCGGCTAGCGGGAGCCGGTGAGCAGTTCTTC. Its translation: CASLRLAGAGEQFF.

V usage is TRBV30 and J usage is TRBJ2-5, with 7 bases that match TRBD1. The J call is in doubt because the DNA end fits TRBJ2-7 better. The CDR3 loop spans 14 amino acids. Looked up from germline, CDR1 is GTSNPN and CDR2 is SVGIG (reference sequence). CDR3 sequence: CAWATGVQGAEQYF. The CDR3, as DNA: TGTGCCTGGGCCACAGGGGTTCAGGGTGCCGAGCAGTACTTC.

The chain links TRBV5-1 to TRBJ2-1, with 7 bases that match TRBD1. J gave up 1 base and V 4 bases, and 5 bases lay outside the gene matches. Germline-derived CDR1 and CDR2 are SGHRS and YFSETQ. CDR3 length: 15 amino acids. CDR3 coding DNA: TGCGCCAGCAGCAGAACAGGGGATTCCTACAATGAGCAGTTCTTC. Protein: CASSRTGDSYNEQFF.

The rearrangement joins TRBV7-6 to TRBJ2-7; D might be TRBD1 or TRBD2, each matching 5 bases. Per germline, CDR1 SGHVS and CDR2 FNYEAQ. V lost 3 bases to trimming and J lost 2 bases, with 14 bases between them. CDR3 size: 15 residues. The chain's CDR3 is CASSLEEGPTYEQYF. The CDR3 region has the DNA TGTGCCAGCAGCTTGGAAGAGGGACCCACCTACGAGCAGTACTTC.

This clone has a single count. The chain has TRBV4-1 and TRBJ2-2; 8 bases are shared with TRBD1. The CDR3 consists of 15 residues. The germline CDR1 and CDR2 sequences are MGHRA and YSYEKL. V lost 3 bases and J lost 5; bases outside the gene matches: 5. CDR3 nucleotides: TGCGCCAGCAGCCAGGCTACAGGGGGTACCGGGGAGCTGTTTTTT. Its protein product is CASSQATGGTGELFF.

CDR3 in amino acids: CASSLVPTSGRSPYEQYF. CDR3 nucleotides: TGCGCCAGCAGCTTGGTTCCGACTAGCGGGAGGTCCCCCTACGAGCAGTACTTC. The gene calls are TRBV5-1 and TRBJ2-7; 13 bases agree with TRBD2. The CDR3 consists of 18 residues. Germline CDR1 is SGHRS and CDR2 is YFSETQ. J was trimmed by 2 bases and V by 0 bases; bases with no gene match: 8.

The V gene is TRBV7-8, the J gene TRBJ2-3; tentatively, D is TRBD2 (7 bases). The germline V gene encodes CDR1 SGHVS and CDR2 FQNEAQ. V shed 6 bases and J shed 1 base, with 20 bases lying between them. The CDR3 has 17 amino acids. CDR3 protein: CASSFRMGAGGTDTQYF. The CDR3 DNA reads TGTGCCAGCAGTTTTCGGATGGGGGCGGGAGGCACAGATACGCAGTATTTT.

Notes on this clone: A junction end diverges from the germline sequence, so it may reflect a read error. The rearrangement uses TRBV7-9 and TRBJ1-2; TRBD1 might be the D (6 bases). The CDR3 runs 13 residues. CDR1 and CDR2 from the germline V gene are SEHNR and FQNEAQ (reference sequence). The CDR3 sequence: CVSSPQGGYGYTF. The DNA of the CDR3 is TGTGTCAGCAGCCCACAGGGCGGCTATGGCTACACCTTC.

V is TRBV30 and J is TRBJ1-5, with unresolved D. V was cut by 2 bases and J by 4 bases, with 9 bases left in between. CDR3 length: 13 amino acids. The germline gives CDR1 GTSNPN, CDR2 SVGIG (reference sequence). The CDR3 sequence: CAWSYGENQPQHF. The CDR3 bases are TGTGCCTGGAGTTATGGTGAAAATCAGCCCCAGCATTTT.

V and J are TRBV19 and TRBJ1-2; D uncertain. Germline loops: CDR1 LNHDA, CDR2 SQIVND (reference sequence). V was cut by 3 bases and J by 2 bases, with 13 bases left in between. The CDR3 loop spans 15 amino acids. The CDR3 bases are TGTGCCAGTAGTATTTTAACCCGGGAGAACTATGGCTACACCTTC. Protein: CASSILTRENYGYTF.

The chain employs TRBV7-2 and TRBJ2-7; D is ambiguous. The CDR3 runs 18 residues. Trimming removed 1 base from V and 0 bases from J, with 19 bases in between. Germline V gene sequence: CDR1 SGHTA, CDR2 FQGNSA. The chain's CDR3 is CASSLGEAIGSPSYEQYF. The CDR3 nucleotides are TGTGCCAGCAGCTTAGGAGAGGCCATAGGATCCCCCTCCTACGAGCAGTACTTC.

Remarks on this clone: The identical CDR3 is also encoded by other nucleotide sequences in the sample. This chain joins TRBV29-1 and TRBJ2-1; D perhaps matches TRBD1 (6 bases). Germline CDR1 is SQVTM and CDR2 is ANQGSEA. Trimming removed 6 bases at V and 4 bases at J, with 7 bases between. There are 11 residues in the CDR3. In DNA form, the CDR3 reads TGCAGCGTCGGACAGTACAATGAGCAGTTCTTC. Residues: CSVGQYNEQFF.

The chain uses TRBV2 and TRBJ2-3; D gene unclear. The CDR3 spans 13 residues. V shed 6 bases and J shed 2 bases, with 9 bases lying between them. Germline V gene data show CDR1 as SNHLY and CDR2 as FYNNEI. For the CDR3, the DNA is TGTGCCAGCAGCCCCCGGGTCACAGATACGCAGTATTTT. Translating gives CASSPRVTDTQYF.

CDR3 loop: CASSQATLTKNIQYF. The CDR3 DNA sequence: TGTGCCAGCAGCCAAGCCACATTAACCAAAAACATTCAGTACTTC. The chain joins TRBV14 to TRBJ2-4, with D unclear. This CDR3 contains 15 residues. Germline V gene lookup returns CDR1 SGHDN and CDR2 FVKESK. V was clipped by 1 base and J by 2 bases, with 9 bases between them.

The chain employs TRBV5-1 and TRBJ2-5; D may correspond to TRBD1 or TRBD2 (6 bases each). V lost 4 bases to trimming and J lost 1 base, with 14 bases between them. From germline, CDR1 is SGHRS and CDR2 YFSETQ. This CDR3 has 15 amino acids. The CDR3 loop reads CASSPRGQAQETQYF. CDR3 DNA sequence: TGCGCCAGCAGCCCCCGGGGGCAGGCCCAAGAGACCCAGTACTTC.

About this clone itself: Other DNA sequences in this specimen translate into the identical CDR3. The V and J genes are TRBV28 and TRBJ2-3; D remains ambiguous. Between the trimmed V and J ends, which lost 3 bases and 3 bases, there was a span of 4 bases. Germline-derived CDR1 and CDR2 are MDHEN and SYDVKM. CDR3 size: 12 residues. In nucleotides, the CDR3 is TGTGCCAGCAGTTTTTTAACAGATACGCAGTATTTT. Its translation: CASSFLTDTQYF.

The chain employs TRBV6-1 and TRBJ2-4; D is ambiguous. V was clipped by 8 bases and J by 0 bases, with 5 bases between them. Germline assignment: CDR1 MNHNS and CDR2 SASEGT. The CDR3 has 12 residues. The CDR3 region has the DNA TGTGCCAGCGGGGTAGCCAAAAACATTCAGTACTTC. Protein: CASGVAKNIQYF.

The gene calls are TRBV20-1 and TRBJ1-2; D is unresolved. The CDR3 runs to 11 residues. Germline V gene lookup returns CDR1 DFQATT and CDR2 SNEGSKA (reference sequence). V shed 3 bases and J shed 6 bases, with 8 bases lying between them. The CDR3 region is CSASYRDGYTF. As DNA, the CDR3 is TGCAGTGCTAGCTACAGAGATGGCTACACCTTC.

This clone was seen just once. J is TRBJ2-4 and V is TRBV6-1; D not certain. V was pared by 0 bases and J by 9 bases, with 9 bases between. Germline V gene data show CDR1 as MNHNS and CDR2 as SASEGT. CDR3 size: 13 residues. The chain's CDR3 is CASSEALGGIQYF. The CDR3 DNA is TGTGCCAGCAGTGAAGCGCTGGGCGGCATTCAGTACTTC.

The V and J genes are TRBV11-3 and TRBJ2-3; D possibly corresponds to TRBD2 (5 bases). Germline V CDR1 and CDR2: SGHNT, YENEEA. The length of the CDR3 is 14 residues. V gave up 5 bases and J gave up 6 bases, with 15 bases separating them. CDR3 sequence: CASSPGVIRDTQYF. The CDR3 bases are TGTGCCAGCAGCCCCGGGGTTATAAGGGATACGCAGTATTTT.

This chain joins TRBV30 and TRBJ1-6; the D gene is possibly TRBD1 (5 bases). The germline gives CDR1 GTSNPN, CDR2 SVGIG (reference sequence). Trimming took off 3 bases at V and 4 bases at J, with 16 bases between the two ends. CDR3 length: 16 residues. The CDR3 coding sequence is TGTGCCTGGAGCCAAAAGGGACTGCGATATAATTCACCCCTCCACTTT. It yields the protein CAWSQKGLRYNSPLHF.

CDR3 region: CASNRDSRNQPQHF. Written as DNA, the CDR3 is TGTGCCAGCAACCGGGACAGCCGCAATCAGCCCCAGCATTTT. The gene calls are TRBV2 and TRBJ1-5; 7 nucleotides align to TRBD1. The J segment lost 2 bases and the V segment lost 7 bases, leaving 5 bases of the junction unmatched. The CDR3 is 14 residues long. Germline V gene data show CDR1 as SNHLY and CDR2 as FYNNEI. The variable domain in full, with the rest retrieved from reference TRBV2 and TRBJ1-5, is EPEVTQTPSHQVTQMGQEVILRCVPISNHLYFYWYRQILGQKVEFLVSFYNNEISEKSEIFDDQFSVERPDGSNFTLKIRSTKLEDSAMYFCASNRDSRNQPQHFGDGTRLSIL.

The rearrangement links TRBV5-1 to TRBJ1-1; 7 bases match TRBD1. V gave up 0 bases and J gave up 3 bases; unmatched junction bases: 8. Germline-derived CDR1 and CDR2 are SGHRS and YFSETQ. The CDR3 runs 16 residues. For the CDR3, the DNA is TGCGCCAGCAGCTTGGCAGGGGCAGGGGGAGACACTGAAGCTTTCTTT. Residues: CASSLAGAGGDTEAFF.

The chain recombines TRBV18 with TRBJ2-3, with unresolved D. The CDR3 is 13 amino acids. V was shortened by 6 bases and J by 6 bases, with 13 bases between the two germline ends. Germline CDR1 is KGHSH and CDR2 is LQKENI. The CDR3 DNA reads as TGTGCCAGCTCTACGGGCAGAGCGGATACGCAGTATTTT. Amino acid sequence: CASSTGRADTQYF. The whole variable domain, remainder taken from reference TRBV18 and TRBJ2-3, is NAGVMQNPRHLVRRRGQEARLRCSPMKGHSHVYWYRQLPEEGLKFMVYLQKENIIDESGMPKERFSAEFPKEGPSILRIQQVVRGDSAAYFCASSTGRADTQYFGPGTRLTVL.

Turning to this clone: Additional DNA sequences in this sample encode the identical CDR3. The J gene is TRBJ1-2, the V gene TRBV6-5, with D possibly being TRBD1 (5 bases). Germline CDR1 is MNHEY and CDR2 is SVGAGI. This CDR3 has 14 residues. Deletions cut 2 bases from V and 2 bases from J, with 9 bases between. In nucleotides, the CDR3 is TGTGCCAGCAGTTACACAGGAGGGAACTATGGCTACACCTTC. This gives the protein CASSYTGGNYGYTF.